These 9 T cell receptor beta chains share one sample of origin, sequenced in a study of CD8+CD57+ T cells in acquired aplastic anemia. Genomic DNA acted as the template from which TCR beta VDJ combination and CDR3 sequence profiling were carried out. TCRdb re-analysed the reads in MiXCR, keeping a single row per CDR3 protein. Among hundreds of thousands of distinct CDR3 sequences listed, around 30% were seen once. CD8+CD57+ cell expansion had been shown by flow cytometry in patients chosen for sequencing. The sample taken for sequencing was sorted CD4+, CD8+, or CD8+CD57+ T cells (not recorded which) from PBMCs. The source is a human donor with aplastic anemia.

This clonotype was detected a few times. The rearrangement uses TRBV30 and TRBJ1-2, with 7 bases lining up with TRBD1. The CDR3 runs 13 residues. The junction had 4 bases not matched to a gene; V was cut back by 3 bases and J by 3 bases. CDR1 GTSNPN and CDR2 SVGIG come from the germline V gene (reference sequence). The CDR3 spells CAWRDRADYGYTF. The CDR3, as DNA: TGTGCCTGGAGAGACAGGGCCGACTATGGCTACACCTTC. Supplemented by reference TRBV30 and TRBJ1-2, the full variable domain reads SQTIHQWPATLVQPVGSPLSLECTVEGTSNPNLYWYRQAAGRGLQLLFYSVGIGQISSEVPQNLSASRPQDRQFILSSKKLLLSDSGFYLCAWRDRADYGYTFGSGTRLTVV.

Details on this clonotype: A clone one base away is much larger, so this may be a read error. The V and J genes are TRBV7-9 and TRBJ2-7, with D perhaps TRBD2 (6 bases). The CDR3 covers 14 residues. Trimming removed 4 bases from V and 7 bases from J, with 17 bases in between. Germline loops: CDR1 SEHNR, CDR2 FQNEAQ (reference sequence). In nucleotides, the CDR3 is TGTGCCAGCAGCTCGGGGGACGGAGTCGGGGAGCAGTACTTC. Translating it yields CASSSGDGVGEQYF.

This clonotype was picked up many times. The rearrangement links TRBV2 to TRBJ1-3; D call uncertain. There are 14 residues in the CDR3. Trimming cost V 8 bases and J 0 bases, with 11 bases left between them. Looked up from germline, CDR1 is SNHLY and CDR2 is FYNNEI. The CDR3, as DNA: TGTGCCAGCGCGGCGGGAAACTCTGGAAACACCATATATTTT. Translation: CASAAGNSGNTIYF.

This rearrangement joins TRBV19 to TRBJ1-3, with D possibly TRBD1 on 5 matching bases. The CDR3 is 16 amino acids. V gave up 6 bases and J gave up 4 bases, with 19 bases separating them. From germline, CDR1 is LNHDA and CDR2 SQIVND (reference sequence). CDR3 amino acids: CASRSGRTLLGNTIYF. CDR3 coding DNA: TGTGCCAGTAGGTCGGGACGCACCCTTCTCGGAAACACCATATATTTT.

This clonotype has a handful of counts. V gene TRBV12-3 or TRBV12-4 combines with J gene TRBJ1-2, with D unresolved. The CDR3 loop spans 14 amino acids. Deletions cut 3 bases from V and 7 bases from J, with 15 bases between. The CDR3 is CASSLSQVATGYTF. As DNA, the CDR3 is TGTGCCAGCAGTTTGAGTCAAGTCGCCACTGGCTACACCTTC.

In this sample, this clonotype turned up many times. V gene TRBV15 combines with J gene TRBJ1-6; D not resolved. The CDR3 has 13 residues. Trimming shortened V by 8 bases and J by 2 bases, and 7 bases separated the two germline ends. The germline gives CDR1 LNHNV, CDR2 YYDKDF (reference sequence). CDR3 DNA: TGTGCCACCGTAGCAGCCTATAATTCACCCCTCCACTTT. This sequence encodes CATVAAYNSPLHF.

This clonotype has just a few counts. The V and J genes are TRBV7-2 and TRBJ2-1; 7 bases line up with TRBD2. Per the germline V gene, CDR1 is SGHTA and CDR2 is FQGNSA. Trimming cost V 5 bases and J 6 bases; bases outside gene matches: 7. This CDR3 is built from 14 residues. CDR3 protein: CASSRGLVPNEQFF. CDR3 in DNA: TGTGCCAGCAGCCGAGGACTAGTCCCCAATGAGCAGTTCTTC. Based on the CDR3 plus reference TRBV7-2 and TRBJ2-1, the full variable domain is GAGVSQSPSNKVTEKGKDVELRCDPISGHTALYWYRQSLGQGLEFLIYFQGNSAPDKSGLPSDRFSAERTGGSVSTLTIQRTQQEDSAVYLCASSRGLVPNEQFFGPGTRLTVL.

About this clonotype: The junction differs from germline at one of its ends, possibly a read error. The rearrangement joins TRBV29-1 to TRBJ2-3, with 8 bases lining up with TRBD1. This CDR3 has 12 residues. CDR1 and CDR2 from the germline V gene are SQVTM and ANQGSEA. CDR3 DNA: TGCAGCGGGGACAGGTCGACAGACACGCAGTATTTT. Residues: CSGDRSTDTQYF.

The chain is built from TRBV29-1 and TRBJ2-3; D remains unclear. CDR1 is SQVTM, CDR2 ANQGSEA, per germline. The CDR3 is 12 amino acids. Trimming took 4 bases from V and 5 from J, leaving 10 bases between them. The CDR3 region has the DNA TGCAGCGTTGTGGCGGAGCTAGATACGCAGTATTTT. Translation gives CSVVAELDTQYF.